Following are 20 T cell receptor beta chains from one sample sequenced in a study of identical twins. Using its own MiXCR run on the 5' RACE reads, TCRdb lists one record per CDR3 protein. The sample carries 350,000 to 450,000 distinct CDR3 sequences, less than 20% recorded once. Material for sequencing was naive T cells sorted from blood. The source of these receptors is a man between 45 and 60 years old in good health.

The CDR3 bases are TGTGCCAGCAGTCGAGACAGGACGAATGAGCAGTTCTTC. Its protein product is CASSRDRTNEQFF. J is TRBJ2-1 and V is TRBV2, with D tentatively TRBD1 (6 bases). V lost 5 bases and J lost 7, with 12 bases in between. This CDR3 has 13 residues. Germline CDR1 reads SNHLY; CDR2 reads FYNNEI.

The gene calls are TRBV5-4 and TRBJ2-7, with TRBD1 matching 8 bases. This CDR3 contains 15 residues. V dropped 4 bases and J dropped 2; count of bases not matched to a gene: 8. Germline values: CDR1 SGHNT, CDR2 YYREEE (reference sequence). The CDR3 DNA follows: TGTGCCAGCAGCCCAGGGGGCACACGGACCTACGAGCAGTACTTC. It translates to CASSPGGTRTYEQYF.

The chain combines TRBV12-3 or TRBV12-4 with TRBJ1-5; D is perhaps TRBD1 (6 bases). CDR3 size: 14 residues. V lost 2 bases to trimming and J lost 6 bases, with 11 bases between them. This CDR3 reads CASSLWGRAQPQHF. CDR3 bases: TGTGCCAGCAGTTTATGGGGGCGCGCTCAGCCCCAGCATTTT.

This clonotype was picked up many times. This chain joins TRBV4-3 and TRBJ2-7; TRBD2 matches at 8 bases. Germline assignment: CDR1 LGHNA and CDR2 YSLEER. There are 16 residues in the CDR3. The V gene end was trimmed by 0 bases and the J gene end by 2 bases; junction bases not matched to a gene: 6. In DNA form, the CDR3 reads TGCGCCAGCAGCCAAGATCATAGCGGGAATGCCTACGAGCAGTACTTC. It specifies CASSQDHSGNAYEQYF.

V gene TRBV18 combines with J gene TRBJ1-6; perhaps TRBD1 as D (6 bases). Trimming shortened V by 3 bases and J by 5 bases, and 14 bases separated the two germline ends. The CDR3 is 16 residues long. In germline, CDR1 is KGHSH, CDR2 LQKENI. CDR3 DNA: TGTGCCAGCTCACCGACTCTGGACAGCGATAATTCACCCCTCCACTTT. Amino acids: CASSPTLDSDNSPLHF.

J is TRBJ2-7 and V is TRBV20-1, with 7 bases that match TRBD2. Per germline, CDR1 DFQATT and CDR2 SNEGSKA (reference sequence). Trimming removed 0 bases from V and 11 bases from J; junction bases left unmatched: 7. This CDR3 has 12 amino acids. This CDR3 is CSAREFWAGEYF. CDR3 DNA: TGCAGTGCTAGAGAATTTTGGGCGGGAGAGTACTTC.

This clonotype was seen at least ten times. The chain combines TRBV5-1 with TRBJ2-7; 11 bases match TRBD1. The CDR3 is made up of 15 amino acids. Germline CDR1 reads SGHRS; CDR2 reads YFSETQ. The trim removed 3 bases at V and 4 bases at J, leaving 6 bases unmatched. The DNA for the CDR3 is TGCGCCAGCAGCTGGGACAGGGGGAAGAGATACGAGCAGTACTTC. Its protein product is CASSWDRGKRYEQYF.

A word on this clonotype: A much larger clone is a single base away; this may be a read error. As the CDR3 is not closed by the conserved phenylalanine or tryptophan, this likely results from a read error. V gene TRBV29-1 combines with J gene TRBJ2-1, with 8 bases that match TRBD2. With V trimmed by 4 bases and J by 1 base, 9 bases remained unmatched. Germline CDR1 reads SQVTM; CDR2 reads ANQGSEA. The CDR3 contains 16 residues. The CDR3 protein is CSVVLSGRGSYNEQFL. CDR3 in DNA: TGCAGCGTTGTTCTGAGCGGGAGAGGGTCCTACAATGAGCAGTTCCTC.

This clonotype was counted at least ten times. The chain is built from TRBV20-1 and TRBJ2-5; TRBD2 agrees at 7 bases. In germline, CDR1 is DFQATT, CDR2 SNEGSKA (reference sequence). The CDR3 has 13 amino acids. After removal of 0 bases from V and 4 bases from J, the junction contained 2 bases not matched to a gene. In nucleotides, the CDR3 is TGCAGTGCTAGAGAAACTAGCGTAGAGACCCAGTACTTC. Residues: CSARETSVETQYF.

This clonotype was recorded at least ten times. CDR3 in DNA: TGTGCCAGCAGCTTAACGGCCACAGATACGCAGTATTTT. Its translation is CASSLTATDTQYF. The chain carries TRBV7-8 and TRBJ2-3; D unresolved. Trimming took off 2 bases at V and 2 bases at J, with 5 bases between the two ends. The germline V gene has CDR1 SGHVS and CDR2 FQNEAQ. CDR3 length equals 13 residues.

This clonotype was seen repeatedly, ten times or more. The chain has TRBV10-3 and TRBJ2-1; 7 bases match TRBD1. The CDR3 has 13 amino acids. Germline values: CDR1 ENHRY, CDR2 SYGVKD. V shed 0 bases, J shed 13 bases, and the junction held 6 bases outside the gene matches. The CDR3 nucleotides are TGTGCCATCAGTGAGTCGACCCGGGACAGACAGTTCTTC. It encodes CAISESTRDRQFF.

This clonotype was observed a few times. The J gene is TRBJ2-4, the V gene TRBV20-1, with D possibly matching TRBD1 (6 bases). The CDR3 totals 14 residues. Germline CDR1 reads DFQATT; CDR2 reads SNEGSKA (reference sequence). The V and J ends lost 0 bases and 3 bases respectively, with 9 bases between them. The DNA of the CDR3 is TGCAGTGCTAGAGAGGTCAGGGGCAAAAACATTCAGTACTTC. Translating gives CSAREVRGKNIQYF.

This clonotype was seen a few times. The chain is built from TRBV6-2 or TRBV6-3 and TRBJ2-5; unclear D gene. V gave up 0 bases and J gave up 4 bases, with 9 bases separating them. Germline CDR1 reads MNHEY; CDR2 reads SVGEGT. The CDR3 is 14 amino acids. Here the CDR3 DNA reads TGTGCCAGCAGTTACTCTGTCTGGGGAGAGACCCAGTACTTC. It translates to CASSYSVWGETQYF.

The chain carries TRBV5-5 and TRBJ2-5; D not certain. CDR1 and CDR2 from the germline V gene are SGHKS and YYEKEE (reference sequence). V shed 2 bases and J shed 5 bases, with 7 bases lying between them. There are 12 residues in the CDR3. The chain's CDR3 is CASSFRLETQYF. CDR3 DNA: TGTGCCAGCAGCTTTCGTTTGGAGACCCAGTACTTC.

J is TRBJ2-1 and V is TRBV19; no reliable D call. This CDR3 contains 11 residues. CDR1 and CDR2 (germline): LNHDA, SQIVND (reference sequence). Trimming shortened V by 9 bases and J by 10 bases, and 13 bases separated the two germline ends. The CDR3 DNA reads as TGTGCCAGCCGTAGCCGGCGAGAGCAGTTCTTC. Amino acids: CASRSRREQFF.

This clonotype appeared many times. This chain joins TRBV23-1 and TRBJ2-7, with D perhaps matching TRBD1 or TRBD2 (6 bases each). TRBV23-1 is labeled an ORF, and its function is uncertain. The CDR3 length is 18 residues. V lost 0 bases, J lost 6 bases, and 24 bases lay in between. Written as DNA, the CDR3 is TGCGCCAGCAGTCAATCAACCGGGGGCGAAAGCGGAGGCTCCGAGCAGTACTTC. Amino acid sequence: CASSQSTGGESGGSEQYF.

J is TRBJ1-2 and V is TRBV4-3; D is undetermined. The CDR3 runs 16 residues. Germline CDR1 and CDR2: LGHNA and YSLEER. V lost 0 bases and J lost 2, with 13 bases in between. CDR3: CASSQDAIRGNYGYTF. The CDR3 DNA is TGCGCCAGCAGCCAAGATGCCATCCGGGGAAACTATGGCTACACCTTC.

V gene TRBV7-8 combines with J gene TRBJ2-3; D perhaps matches TRBD2 (5 bases). CDR3 length: 13 residues. V was cut by 8 bases and J by 2 bases, with 11 bases left in between. The germline V gene has CDR1 SGHVS and CDR2 FQNEAQ. The DNA for the CDR3 is TGTGCCAGCTCTGCGGGCGCCACAGATACGCAGTATTTT. Its protein product is CASSAGATDTQYF.

This clonotype has ten or more counts. The rearrangement joins TRBV5-5 to TRBJ2-7; D is unresolved. Germline V lookup: CDR1 SGHKS, CDR2 YYEKEE (reference sequence). Trimming removed 1 base from V and 1 base from J, with 9 bases in between. The CDR3 spans 14 residues. CDR3 amino acids: CASSLSAWSYEQYF. The DNA of the CDR3 is TGTGCCAGCAGCTTGAGTGCTTGGTCCTACGAGCAGTACTTC.

This chain connects TRBV25-1 to TRBJ1-2; no clear D. Germline CDR1 reads MGHDK; CDR2 reads SYGVNS. Trimming cost V 1 base and J 7 bases, with 7 bases left between them. CDR3 length equals 12 residues. The CDR3 DNA sequence: TGTGCCAGCAGTGAATGGCCGAGTGGCTACACCTTC. This encodes CASSEWPSGYTF.